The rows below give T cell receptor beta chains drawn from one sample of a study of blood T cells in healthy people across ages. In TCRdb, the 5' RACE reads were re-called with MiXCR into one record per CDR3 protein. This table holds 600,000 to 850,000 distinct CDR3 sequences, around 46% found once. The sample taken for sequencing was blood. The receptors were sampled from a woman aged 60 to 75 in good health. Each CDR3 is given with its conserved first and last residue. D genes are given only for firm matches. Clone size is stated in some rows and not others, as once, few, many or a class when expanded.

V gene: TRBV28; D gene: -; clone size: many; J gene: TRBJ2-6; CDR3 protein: CASSSGEAGANVLTF; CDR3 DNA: TGTGCCAGCAGTTCGGGGGAGGCTGGGGCCAACGTCCTGACTTTC
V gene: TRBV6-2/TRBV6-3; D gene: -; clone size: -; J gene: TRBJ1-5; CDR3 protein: CASSYEIPSNQPQHF; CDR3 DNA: TGTGCCAGCAGTTACGAGATTCCGAGCAATCAGCCCCAGCATTTT
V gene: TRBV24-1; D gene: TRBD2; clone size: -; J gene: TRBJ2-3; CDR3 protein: CATSDFRLAASSGTQYF; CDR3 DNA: TGTGCCACCAGTGATTTTCGGCTAGCGGCTTCCTCGGGGACGCAGTATTTT
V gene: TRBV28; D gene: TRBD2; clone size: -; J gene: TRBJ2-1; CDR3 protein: CASRGGLAINEQFF; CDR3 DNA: TGTGCCAGCCGGGGGGGACTAGCAATAAATGAGCAGTTCTTC
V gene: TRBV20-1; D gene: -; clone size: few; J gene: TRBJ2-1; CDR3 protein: CSAPWGNEQFF; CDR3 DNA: TGCAGTGCCCCCTGGGGAAATGAGCAGTTCTTC
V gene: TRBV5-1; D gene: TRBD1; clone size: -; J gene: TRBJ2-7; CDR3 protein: CASSPQGAPDEQYF; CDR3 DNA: TGCGCCAGCAGCCCACAGGGGGCGCCGGACGAGCAGTACTTC
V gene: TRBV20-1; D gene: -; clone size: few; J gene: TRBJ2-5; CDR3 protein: CSAISGELTKTQYF; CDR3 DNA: TGCAGTGCCATTTCTGGGGAATTGACAAAGACCCAGTACTTC
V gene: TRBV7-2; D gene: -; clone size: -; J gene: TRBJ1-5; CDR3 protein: CASSLDGVSQPQHF; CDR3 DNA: TGTGCCAGCAGCTTAGACGGGGTGAGTCAGCCCCAGCATTTT
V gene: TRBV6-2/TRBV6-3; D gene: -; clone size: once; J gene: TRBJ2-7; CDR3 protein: CASTRDGGTYEQYF; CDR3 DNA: TGTGCCAGCACCCGGGACGGTGGCACCTACGAGCAGTACTTC
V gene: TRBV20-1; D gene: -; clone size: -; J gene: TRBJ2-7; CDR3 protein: CSASLGTQSSYEQYF; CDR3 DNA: TGCAGTGCTAGCCTAGGGACGCAAAGCTCCTACGAGCAGTACTTC
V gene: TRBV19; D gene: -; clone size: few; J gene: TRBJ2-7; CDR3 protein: CASSPRELQYEQYF; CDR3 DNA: TGTGCCAGTAGTCCTAGGGAACTCCAGTACGAGCAGTACTTC